The table lists the clone carrying this TCR beta chain with many counts. Antigen: not known. Sequencing ends 3 residues short of the CDR3 end; the germline J gene provides the rest. This CDR3 is also generated by other DNA sequences in the sample. The record originates from a study of T cell clonality in common variable immunodeficiency. Findings and limits, study-wide: CVID subjects showed higher TCRbeta clonality than healthy controls. Patient heterogeneity in the CVID cohort limited correlations between repertoire features and clinical complications.

Sequencing input was equivalent genomic DNA from CVID and controls. Profiling relied on immunoSEQ multiplex PCR, and the TCRdb table lists in-frame clones only, not all of them. This sample has roughly 57,000 clones, each found more than once. The germline V gene encodes CDR1 MNHNS and CDR2 SASEGT. V lost 4 bases, J lost 8 bases, and 7 bases stayed unmatched. There are 15 residues in the CDR3. Heparinized whole blood, 5 to 8 ml, came from each donor. Sequencing was performed on peripheral blood mononuclear cells. V and J are TRBV6-1 and TRBJ1-3; TRBD1 matches at 11 bases. This sequence originates from a person aged 18-70 years in good health. The covered CDR3 bases are TGTGCCAGCAGTGGGACAGGGGGCCGGGGAGACACC. This encodes CASSGTGGRGDT. Given in full, the CDR3 is CASSGTGGRGDTIYF.